The entry that follows covers one T cell receptor beta chain sequence. Its antigen is not known. The data are from a study of graft-versus-host responses after intestinal transplantation. Study at large: Once they had received anti-thymocyte globulin induction, all recipients took tacrolimus and steroids for roughly three years. Study-level findings and limits: Recipient marrow contained GvH clones, some of which appeared first in ileum or blood. Declines in HvG clones occurring early post-transplant were associated with peak circulating GvH clone levels.

TCRdb's copy holds only in-frame clones and misses some; the assay was immunoSEQ multiplex PCR. The sample includes 25,000 to 30,000 clones, about 80% of them seen just once. Tissue from the graft was processed to free its intraepithelial and lamina propria lymphocytes. Germline-derived CDR1 and CDR2 are LNHNV and YYDKDF (reference sequence). The junction had 4 bases not matched to a gene; V was cut back by 1 base and J by 4 bases. This CDR3 is built from 16 residues. This receptor was identified in a human patient who received an intestinal transplant, so some T cells may come from the graft donor. The chain couples TRBV15 to TRBJ2-1; 10 nucleotides match TRBD2. The sample here was ileum tissue, taken 98 days after intestinal transplantation. CDR3 loop: CATSRVGTSEYNEQFF. In nucleotides, the CDR3 is TGTGCCACCAGCAGAGTGGGGACTAGCGAGTACAATGAGCAGTTCTTC.